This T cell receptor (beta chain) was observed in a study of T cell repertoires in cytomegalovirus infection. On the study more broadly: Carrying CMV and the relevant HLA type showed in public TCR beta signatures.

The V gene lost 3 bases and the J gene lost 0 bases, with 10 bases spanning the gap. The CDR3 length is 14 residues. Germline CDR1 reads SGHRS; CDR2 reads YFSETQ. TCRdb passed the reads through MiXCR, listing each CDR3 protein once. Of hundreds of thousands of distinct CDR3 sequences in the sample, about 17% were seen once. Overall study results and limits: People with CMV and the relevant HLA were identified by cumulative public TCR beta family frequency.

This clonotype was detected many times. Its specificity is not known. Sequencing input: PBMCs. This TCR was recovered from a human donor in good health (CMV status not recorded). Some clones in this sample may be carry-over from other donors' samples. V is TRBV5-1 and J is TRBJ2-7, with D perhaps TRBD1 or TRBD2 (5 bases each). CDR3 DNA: TGCGCCAGCAGCTGGGACCCTAGCTCCTACGAGCAGTACTTC. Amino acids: CASSWDPSSYEQYF.